The 21 T cell receptor beta chains below all came from one sample that was sequenced in a study of cytomegalovirus exposure and HLA in healthy donors. The PCR was carried out with 60 Vbeta primers and 13 Jbeta primers. Profiling relied on immunoSEQ multiplex PCR, and the TCRdb table lists in-frame clones only, not all of them. The profile shows 150,000 or so clones, around 73% of them singletons. The sequenced sample consisted of PBMCs. All receptors derive from a young woman in good health and CMV-seronegative.

The J gene is TRBJ2-3, the V gene TRBV6-5; D is possibly TRBD2 (5 bases). The CDR3 spans 16 residues. Germline CDR1 and CDR2: MNHEY and SVGAGI. Deletions cut 3 bases from V and 5 bases from J, with 18 bases between. The CDR3 region is CASSYLPSTRVDTQYF. The CDR3 DNA is TGTGCCAGCAGTTATCTCCCTAGCACCCGGGTAGATACGCAGTATTTT.

The V call is TRBV6-4, the J call TRBJ1-1; D gene ambiguous. Between the trimmed V and J ends, which lost 2 bases and 5 bases, there was a span of 12 bases. CDR1 is MRHNA and CDR2 is SNTAGT in the germline V gene. The CDR3 sequence is 14 residues long. CDR3 sequence (DNA): TGTGCCAGCAGTGACCAGGCAGAAGGAACTGAAGCTTTCTTT. Protein: CASSDQAEGTEAFF.

Only one count was recorded for this clone. The genes are TRBV27 and TRBJ1-6, with D uncertain. In germline, CDR1 is MNHEY, CDR2 SMNVEV (reference sequence). Trimming removed 5 bases at V and 4 bases at J, with 12 bases between. This CDR3 is 15 amino acids long. CDR3 region: CASSPTGGYNSPLHF. The CDR3 bases are TGTGCCAGCAGTCCAACGGGCGGGTATAATTCACCCCTCCACTTT.

The chain combines TRBV7-2 with TRBJ2-5, with 7 nucleotides matching TRBD1. The J segment lost 3 bases and the V segment lost 5 bases, leaving 6 bases of the junction unmatched. The CDR3 has 14 residues. Germline V gene data show CDR1 as SGHTA and CDR2 as FQGNSA. The CDR3 spells CASSTRGGEETQYF. CDR3 DNA: TGTGCCAGCAGCACTCGAGGGGGCGAAGAGACCCAGTACTTC.

This sequence joins TRBV6-4 and TRBJ2-5, with TRBD2 matching over 8 bases. The CDR3 is made up of 13 amino acids. Trimming cost V 6 bases and J 4 bases; bases outside gene matches: 4. CDR1 and CDR2 from the germline V gene are MRHNA and SNTAGT. The CDR3 region is CASSRTSGETQYF. CDR3 DNA sequence: TGTGCCAGCAGCCGCACTAGCGGAGAGACCCAGTACTTC.

The rearrangement joins TRBV6-6 to TRBJ1-2, with TRBD1 matching over 9 bases. The CDR3 covers 15 residues. Looked up from germline, CDR1 is MNHNY and CDR2 is SVGAGI (reference sequence). V shed 4 bases and J 7 bases; nucleotides not matched to a gene: 10. In DNA, the CDR3 is TGTGCCAGCAGTTGGTTACAGGGGGCGTTTAGTGGCTACACCTTC. Translation: CASSWLQGAFSGYTF.

The J gene is TRBJ1-2, the V gene TRBV21-1; the table's D gene call, TRBD1, was not cross checked with the DNA. TRBV21-1 represents a pseudogene. The length of the CDR3 is 14 residues. The CDR3 protein is CASSTIRDRDGYTF. The CDR3 DNA reads TGTGCCAGCAGCACTATCAGGGACAGGGATGGCTACACCTTC.

The chain joins TRBV9 to TRBJ2-2; D uncertain. The CDR3 totals 14 residues. The germline V gene has CDR1 SGDLS and CDR2 YYNGEE. Trimming pared 0 bases from V and 1 base from J, leaving 4 bases between. CDR3 sequence reads: CASSVARNTGELFF. The CDR3 DNA is TGTGCCAGCAGCGTAGCCAGGAACACCGGGGAGCTGTTTTTT.

This chain links TRBV6-7 with TRBJ2-7, with D perhaps TRBD2 (6 bases). TRBV6-7 is an open reading frame whose function is uncertain. V was cut by 2 bases and J by 0 bases, with 8 bases left in between. There are 14 residues in the CDR3. The CDR3: CASSYGRSSYEQYF. CDR3 nucleotides: TGTGCCAGCAGTTACGGGAGGAGCTCCTACGAGCAGTACTTC.

This chain connects TRBV7-9 to TRBJ1-1; 9 nucleotides line up with TRBD1. CDR3 size: 16 residues. The germline V gene has CDR1 SEHNR and CDR2 FQNEAQ (reference sequence). Trimming took 4 bases from V and 2 from J; bases not matched to a gene: 8. CDR3: CASSSDRGSFNTEAFF. The CDR3 DNA sequence: TGTGCCAGCAGCTCTGACAGGGGGAGTTTCAACACTGAAGCTTTCTTT.

The chain is built from TRBV28 and TRBJ2-7, with 7 positions matching TRBD2. CDR1 and CDR2 from the germline V gene are MDHEN and SYDVKM. Trimming took 6 bases from V and 5 from J; bases not matched to a gene: 10. The CDR3 loop spans 14 amino acids. The DNA of the CDR3 is TGTGCCAGCAGAAGCGGGGTTAGCCGGGACGAGCAGTACTTC. It specifies CASRSGVSRDEQYF.

In its sample, this clone was seen a few times. The chain uses TRBV6-1 and TRBJ2-7, with TRBD2 identical over 7 bases. CDR3 length: 14 residues. V shed 5 bases and J 5 bases; nucleotides not matched to a gene: 9. Per germline, CDR1 MNHNS and CDR2 SASEGT. In DNA form, the CDR3 reads TGTGCCAGCAGTCCACGGGGAGGGATAAACGAGCAGTACTTC. This encodes CASSPRGGINEQYF.

The chain has TRBV28 and TRBJ1-3; weak D call: TRBD1 (5 bases). Germline loops: CDR1 MDHEN, CDR2 SYDVKM. This CDR3 has 14 amino acids. V lost 6 bases and J lost 1, with 10 bases in between. The CDR3 spells CASSPGGSGNTIYF. The CDR3 DNA follows: TGTGCCAGCAGCCCCGGGGGGTCTGGAAACACCATATATTTT.

The V call is TRBV6-1, the J call TRBJ2-5; 9 nucleotides align to TRBD1. The CDR3 runs 14 residues. Germline loops: CDR1 MNHNS, CDR2 SASEGT. V lost 6 bases and J lost 4; bases outside the gene matches: 6. Here the CDR3 DNA reads TGTGCCAGCAGGATGACAGGGGGGCTAGAGACCCAGTACTTC. It yields the protein CASRMTGGLETQYF.

This clone was detected only once. V gene TRBV5-1 combines with J gene TRBJ2-7, with a tentative D call TRBD1 (5 bases). The ends were cut back, 0 bases at V and 4 bases at J, with 14 bases in the middle. CDR1 and CDR2 (germline): SGHRS, YFSETQ. The CDR3 spans 15 residues. CDR3 bases: TGCGCCAGCAGCTTGGTGCAGGGATCCGGTTACGAGCAGTACTTC. Its protein is CASSLVQGSGYEQYF. Together with reference TRBV5-1 and TRBJ2-7, the CDR3 gives the full variable domain: KAGVTQTPRYLIKTRGQQVTLSCSPISGHRSVSWYQQTPGQGLQFLFEYFSETQRNKGNFPGRFSGRQFSNSRSEMNVSTLELGDSALYLCASSLVQGSGYEQYFGPGTRLTVT.

With regard to this clone: This likely stems from a read error, as it lies one base from a far larger clone. The same CDR3 arises from other DNA sequences in this sample as well. The chain is built from TRBV4-1 and TRBJ1-1; TRBD1 might be the D (5 bases). Trimming pared 1 base from V and 5 bases from J, leaving 14 bases between. Germline V CDR1 and CDR2: MGHRA, YSYEKL. CDR3 length: 15 residues. CDR3 coding DNA: TGCGCCAGCAGCCAAGCCGTGGGGGGTTATACTGAAGCTTTCTTT. Translated: CASSQAVGGYTEAFF.

The V call is TRBV7-9, the J call TRBJ1-6; D gene uncertain. Germline-derived CDR1 and CDR2 are SEHNR and FQNEAQ (reference sequence). V was pared by 1 base and J by 9 bases, with 10 bases between. CDR3 length: 14 amino acids. The CDR3 DNA follows: TGTGCCAGCAGCTTAGGTCTGCGAGGTTCACCCCTCCACTTT. Protein sequence: CASSLGLRGSPLHF.

This clone was observed once. The gene calls are TRBV7-9 and TRBJ1-1, with TRBD1 identical over 9 bases. This CDR3 is 14 amino acids long. J lost 6 bases, V lost 5 bases, and 7 bases had no gene match. Germline V gives CDR1 SEHNR, CDR2 FQNEAQ (reference sequence). As DNA, the CDR3 is TGTGCCAGCAGCCGAGGACAGGGGTTCCCTGAAGCTTTCTTT. It codes for CASSRGQGFPEAFF.

This sequence joins TRBV18 and TRBJ1-4, with D perhaps TRBD1 (5 bases). V lost 1 base, J lost 8 bases, and 14 bases lay in between. CDR1 and CDR2 from the germline V gene are KGHSH and LQKENI. The CDR3 contains 15 residues. For the CDR3, the DNA is TGTGCCAGCTCACCACTCGGGGGTGGTGTGGAAAAACTGTTTTTT. Its translation is CASSPLGGGVEKLFF.

J is TRBJ2-1 and V is TRBV4-3; no clear D gene. The length of the CDR3 is 15 residues. The V gene's germline CDR1 is LGHNA and CDR2 YSLEER. The V and J ends lost 0 bases and 5 bases respectively, with 11 bases between them. CDR3 in amino acids: CASSQEELGHNEQFF. CDR3 DNA: TGCGCCAGCAGCCAAGAAGAGCTAGGCCACAATGAGCAGTTCTTC.

The V gene is TRBV4-2, the J gene TRBJ1-2; 7 bases are shared with TRBD1. V trimming: 1 base; J trimming: 3 bases; junction bases outside the gene matches: 2. Per germline, CDR1 LGHNA and CDR2 YNFKEQ. The CDR3 has 14 residues. In nucleotides, the CDR3 is TGTGCCAGCAGCCAAGCAACAGGGGACTATGGCTACACCTTC. Translating it yields CASSQATGDYGYTF.